The T cell receptor (beta chain) described here comes from a study of cytomegalovirus exposure and HLA in healthy donors (dated by TCRdb to the late 2010s). Some background on the complete study: In an earlier analysis of under 750 of the donors, around 290 Gb of sequence data and just under 120 million unique TCR beta sequences from roughly 190 million T cells were reported. Roughly 300 gigabases of sequencing data and approximately 93 million unique TCR sequences were included in an early release covering about 620 HLA-typed donors. Of the 350 to 400 genotyped donors, 65% to 90% fell in the genetic ancestry cluster associated with self-reported Caucasian donors. The study aimed to test whether cataloging public T cell receptors could reveal signatures of past pathogen exposure. Using immunosequencing, the study profiled T cell repertoires from 640 or so subjects and related those repertoires to cytomegalovirus serostatus. Along with the roughly 670-subject first cohort, a separate validation cohort of over a hundred different subjects was used. To predict cytomegalovirus infection status, the study combined high-throughput TCR immunosequencing, statistical association of individual TCRs with disease status, and machine learning. To study patterns of TCR occurrence, a later analysis re-analyzed previously published TCR beta repertoires from around 670 donors and added high-resolution HLA genotyping. Rather than using new phenotypic data, the later analysis identified candidate immune exposures from TCR beta sequences and from how often those sequences occurred across donors. In an earlier analysis of roughly 580 of the donors, high-throughput TCR beta sequencing was used to judge whether each TCR beta V gene segment behaved as functional or pseudogenic. Donor age, sex, ethnicity and CMV serostatus were compiled alongside the repertoire data. A later genetic analysis took genome-wide SNP genotypes for about 55% of the 666 donors and used that subset as a discovery cohort. Every repertoire in the discovery cohort had been generated on one and the same sequencing platform. HLA typing included class I and class II loci at four-digit resolution. The number of typed donors differed by locus: roughly 629-640 for A, B, C, DRB1 and DQB1; 522 for DQA1; 606 for DPA1; and roughly 450 for DPB1. Because of strong linkage in the cohort, four to six DR-DQ haplotypes were treated as single units for association and clustering. On average, roughly 240,000 unique TCR beta nucleotide sequences were sequenced per donor among several hundred genotyped donors of the cohort, with about 17% of those sequences being non-productive.

As regards this clone: Its antigen is still unknown. No much larger clone exists at a distance of one base, and base qualities are not known.

Library construction relied on the immunoSEQ multiplex PCR assay. The multiplex PCR relied on a mix of 60 forward primers for TCR Vbeta segments and 13 reverse primers for TCR Jbeta segments. Amplification of the CDR3 region of rearranged TCR beta genes was performed with a multiplex PCR assay on genomic DNA. Amplified TCR beta libraries were sequenced as 87-base-pair reads on the Illumina HiSeq System. Turning to the authors' computational methods: A later analysis tallied 80 million to 95 million unique TCR beta chains across the 700 or so repertoires, and around 9.9 million of those chains were shared by two or more donors. A nearest-neighbor algorithm error-corrected the raw reads and collapsed the reads into unique sequences, merging closely related sequences to remove PCR and sequencing errors. Alignment of CDR3 sequences to IMGT reference sequences was used to assign V, D and J gene segments. Each retained sequence needed at least a six-nucleotide match to both a V gene segment and a J gene segment. Rearrangements were classified as productive when the CDR3 lacked stop codons and remained in frame with V and J, and all other rearrangements were classified as non-productive. CDR3 was defined according to IMGT convention as the region running from the second conserved V-encoded cysteine to the conserved J-encoded phenylalanine. In an earlier analysis of around 540 of the donors, sequences lacking an unambiguous match to a single V gene segment were excluded. In an earlier analysis of approximately 590 of the donors, a V segment was called functional when productive rearrangements were above 56.7%, and segregating when the standard deviation between donors exceeded 5%. A statistical classification framework was developed to diagnose cytomegalovirus status using the catalog of TCR beta chain sequences. A later analysis assigned V and J genes by comparing TCR nucleotide sequences with IMGT/GENE-DB human TR gene sequences. Using the TCRdist pipeline, a later analysis assigned CDR3 sequences along with most-parsimonious VDJ recombination scenarios. In a later analysis, each TCR beta chain was defined by its CDR3 amino acid sequence together with its V-gene family, and reads lacking a unique V-gene family were excluded. A later analysis removed 592 highly shared, low-generation-probability nucleotide sequences to deal with suspected cross-contamination and a sequencing artifact. For each public chain, a later analysis derived a clonal expansion index from normalized ranks of inferred template counts within each repertoire. In a later analysis, generation probabilities were computed using a VDJ recombination model fitted to out-of-frame rearrangements, and the results were checked against IGoR. In a later analysis, hypergeometric tests were used to score TCR-TCR, TCR-HLA and TCR-CMV co-occurrence, with a repertoire-size bias correction applied to TCR pairs. To estimate false discovery rates, a later analysis permuted the HLA or CMV assignments 20 times. In a later analysis, co-occurring TCRs were grouped using DBSCAN, with TCRdist sequence similarity added in when clustering inside HLA-allele-positive subsets. For co-occurrence clustering, repertoires with fewer than 30,000 or more than 120,000 public chains were excluded, along with four or five repertoires with anomalous nucleotide sharing. Not all clones reach the TCRdb copy of this immuneACCESS table, which keeps in-frame sequences only. Checked studies attribute under half of the gap to unresolved V genes and leave the rest unexplained. V and J calls and clone size are those listed in that table; D and trimming were worked out from the DNA. In all, the sample holds 110,000 to 150,000 clones, and 65% to 80% of those were seen once. The ten most abundant clones make up about 6.5% of the sample.

In total, roughly 710 healthy bone marrow donors made up the cohort. Cohort members were all nominally healthy when sampled, although unrecorded immune exposures were likely present. The donor tested CMV seronegative, placing the donor among the 350 or so seronegative members of the cohort. A peripheral blood sample was collected from each donor, and TCR beta sequencing was performed on peripheral blood mononuclear cells. The Qiagen DNeasy Blood Extraction Kit was used to extract genomic DNA from the blood cell samples. Study-wide findings and limitations: Cytomegalovirus status was reported to be diagnosed by the classifier with high specificity and sensitivity in both the original and validation cohorts. In an earlier analysis of more than 450 of the donors, most TCR beta V segments were observed in productive rearrangements about 90% or about 30% of the time, broadly matching IMGT annotations. According to a later analysis, most CMV-associated TCR beta chains appeared to be HLA-restricted, and the HLA associations seemed to be driven largely by CMV exposure. Because counts were too low, about 17 rarely observed V segments, including chromosome 9 orphons, were excluded from the earlier analysis of roughly 580 of the donors. Strong co-occurrence of HLA alleles, especially DR and DQ, made assigning TCR associations to individual alleles difficult. Because HLA typing was missing for some donors at each locus, association tests included only the typed subset. According to a later genetic analysis, donors in an Asian-associated ancestry cluster had fewer N-insertions in productive TCRs than the roughly 700-donor mean. For the cohort, immune exposure information was limited to CMV serostatus. In a later genetic analysis, a missense DCLRE1C variant was associated with V-gene and J-gene trimming of TCR beta chains, and the association was replicated in an independent cohort. Most TCR sequences were observed very rarely across donors, whereas some public TCRs were present in many individuals. The cohort was sequenced for TCR beta chains only, and without alpha or paired-chain data the features that could be detected were limited. Because the 87-base-pair reads could not distinguish some IMGT-functional V segments, including TRBV6-2 and TRBV6-3, those segments were excluded. Specific HLA alleles were associated with 16,951 TCR beta sequences at a false discovery rate of 0.05 in a later analysis. Correlated functional status among segregating V segments might be attributable to linkage disequilibrium, but an unknown experimental factor could not be ruled out. A cluster of highly shared sequence variants was judged likely to represent a technical artifact of the sequencing pipeline. The presence/absence analyses assumed that sequencing depth was roughly uniform across donors, and that assumption may not be true. The authors suggested that the approach could potentially be extended to other disease states and immunological phenotypes. In a later analysis, the rate of TCR association differed among HLA loci, with DRB1 alleles having the most associated TCRs and HLA-C alleles having the fewest. A further reported finding was that TCR beta sequences accurately predicted the HLA-A and HLA-B alleles for most subjects in the first cohort. A few of the identified cytomegalovirus-associated TCR beta chains were confirmed in vitro to be specific for cytomegalovirus antigens. The study listed 170 or so TCR beta chains as associated with cytomegalovirus. Compared with equally common non-associated chains, HLA-associated TCR beta chains in a later analysis were more clonally expanded and had lower generation probabilities. In a later analysis, several top co-occurrence clusters were reported to appear linked to parvovirus B19, influenza, CMV and Epstein-Barr virus.

V has 3 bases trimmed and J has 3 bases trimmed; junction bases matching no gene number 6. Sequences SEHNR (CDR1) and FQNEAQ (CDR2) are obtained from the germline V gene (reference sequence). The CDR3 has 16 amino acids, counting the end cysteine and phenylalanine. Only the CDR3 region is kept as DNA, spanning 48 bases read in frame from base 1. The sequenced sample was PBMCs. This sequence uses TRBV7-9 and TRBJ2-5, with 11 bases aligning to TRBD2. The source is a man under 40 in good health and CMV-seronegative. The CDR3 sequence is CASSFDSGLAEETQYF. Here is the DNA: TGTGCCAGCAGCTTTGATTCGGGACTAGCGGAAGAGACCCAGTACTTC.